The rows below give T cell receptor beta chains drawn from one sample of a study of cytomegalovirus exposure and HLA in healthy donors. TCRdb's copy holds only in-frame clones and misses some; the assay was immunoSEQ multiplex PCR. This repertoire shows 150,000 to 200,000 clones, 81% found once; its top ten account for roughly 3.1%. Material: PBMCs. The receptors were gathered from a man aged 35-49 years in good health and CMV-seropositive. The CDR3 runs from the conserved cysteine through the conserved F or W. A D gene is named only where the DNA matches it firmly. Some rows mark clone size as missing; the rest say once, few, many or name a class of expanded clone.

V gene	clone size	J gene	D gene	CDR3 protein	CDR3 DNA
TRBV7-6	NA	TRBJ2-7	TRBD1	CASSLGGTGSTYEQYF	TGTGCCAGCAGCTTAGGCGGGACAGGATCCACCTACGAGCAGTACTTC
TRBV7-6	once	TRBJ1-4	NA	CASSSGSRGEKLFF	TGTGCCAGCAGCTCCGGGAGCCGAGGAGAAAAACTGTTTTTT
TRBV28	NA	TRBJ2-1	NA	CASTSGGQGMTSGNNEQFF	TGTGCCAGCACATCGGGTGGACAGGGAATGACTAGCGGAAACAATGAGCAGTTCTTC
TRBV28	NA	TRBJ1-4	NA	CASSLWIGATNEKLFF	TGTGCCAGCAGTTTGTGGATAGGAGCAACTAATGAAAAACTGTTTTTT
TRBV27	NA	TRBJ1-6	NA	CASSFSTYGGRGLNSPLHF	TGTGCCAGCAGTTTCTCCACCTACGGTGGCCGCGGCTTGAATTCACCCCTCCACTTT
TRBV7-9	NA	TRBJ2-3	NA	CASSQSTDTQYF	TGTGCCAGCAGCCAGTCCACAGATACGCAGTATTTT
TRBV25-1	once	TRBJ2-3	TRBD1	CASSAAGTGRDTQYF	TGTGCCAGCAGTGCGGCCGGGACAGGGAGGGATACGCAGTATTTT
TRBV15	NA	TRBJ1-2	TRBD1	CATSSRTGGTYGYTF	TGTGCCACCAGCAGCCGGACAGGGGGTACCTATGGCTACACCTTC
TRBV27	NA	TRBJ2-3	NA	CASSPWPRGSNTDTQYF	TGTGCCAGCAGTCCCTGGCCTCGGGGGAGTAACACAGATACGCAGTATTTT
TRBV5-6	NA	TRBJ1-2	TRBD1	CASSLVTGEDYGYTF	TGTGCCAGCAGCTTGGTCACAGGGGAAGACTATGGCTACACCTTC